This T cell receptor beta chain derives from a study of CD8+ T cells in alopecia areata. Across the study: Patients in the treated group were given tofacitinib by mouth, 5 to 10 mg twice a day. General observations from the study: Normal-skin resident alphabeta T cells also appear among scalp sample sequences. Lesional tissue from the scalp (especially in alopecia totalis/universalis) showed higher clonality than normal scalp.

CDR3 size: 18 residues. CDR1 GTSNPN and CDR2 SVGIG come from the germline V gene (reference sequence). Trimming left V 2 bases short and J 0 bases short, with 22 bases between. In the case of this clone: What it binds is unknown.

cDNA serving as the sequencing template came from extracted, reverse transcribed RNA. Only in-frame clones appear in the TCRdb table, and some are missing; sequencing was by immunoSEQ multiplex PCR. Of approximately 280,000 clones in the sample, over 45% are singletons; the top ten hold around 1.8%. Treatment noted: oral pan-JAK inhibitor, 5-10 mg twice daily. Specimens obtained from alopecia areata patients comprised lesional scalp punch biopsies and peripheral blood. The source was CD4+ T cells sorted from blood, collected at week 24, from a patient treated with tofacitinib. This chain joins TRBV30 and TRBJ2-5; D perhaps matches TRBD1 (5 bases). This receptor was identified in a human donor with alopecia areata. The CDR3 nucleotides are TGTGCCTGGAGTCCCCCGTCCCCTCGCGCCAGGGACCAAGAGACCCAGTACTTC. Protein product: CAWSPPSPRARDQETQYF.